The 8 T cell receptor beta chains listed next were all sequenced from one sample in a study of blood T cell repertoires in COVID-19. TCRdb's table, derived via immunoSEQ multiplex PCR, lists solely in-frame clones and lacks some. The table includes 250,000 to 300,000 clones, approximately 87% detected once. What was sequenced was peripheral blood. The receptors stem from a woman aged 25 to 39 with COVID-19, enrolled during active disease.

V and J are TRBV28 and TRBJ2-7, with 8 positions matching TRBD2. The V segment lost 8 bases and the J segment 0 bases; nucleotides outside the gene matches: 15. The CDR3 is 17 residues long. CDR1 and CDR2 from the germline V gene are MDHEN and SYDVKM. The CDR3 bases are TGTGCCAGCGTCCCGGGGGGGTCCTTCTCAAGCTCCTACGAGCAGTACTTC. As protein: CASVPGGSFSSSYEQYF.

The rearrangement joins TRBV5-1 to TRBJ2-3, with 10 bases that match TRBD1. This CDR3 has 16 residues. The germline CDR1 and CDR2 sequences are SGHRS and YFSETQ. The V segment lost 0 bases and the J segment 9 bases; nucleotides outside the gene matches: 10. The CDR3 reads CASSLAGTGASGTQYF. The CDR3 DNA is TGCGCCAGCAGCTTGGCCGGGACAGGGGCCTCGGGAACGCAGTATTTT. Together with reference TRBV5-1 and TRBJ2-3, the CDR3 gives the full variable domain: KAGVTQTPRYLIKTRGQQVTLSCSPISGHRSVSWYQQTPGQGLQFLFEYFSETQRNKGNFPGRFSGRQFSNSRSEMNVSTLELGDSALYLCASSLAGTGASGTQYFGPGTRLTVL.

The chain has TRBV5-5 and TRBJ1-5; D may be TRBD1 (5 bases). Trimming stripped 5 bases from V and 1 base from J, with 10 bases between. The CDR3 runs to 14 residues. In germline, CDR1 is SGHKS, CDR2 YYEKEE (reference sequence). This CDR3 is CASSTRQSNQPQHF. The CDR3 bases are TGTGCCAGCAGTACCAGACAGAGCAATCAGCCCCAGCATTTT.

The chain is built from TRBV4-2 and TRBJ2-5; D is undetermined. Germline V lookup: CDR1 LGHNA, CDR2 YNFKEQ. The CDR3 totals 11 residues. V was cut by 4 bases and J by 7 bases, with 7 bases left in between. The CDR3 region is CASSPGGTQYF. CDR3 bases: TGTGCCAGCAGCCCCGGTGGGACCCAGTACTTC.

The chain combines TRBV10-1 with TRBJ1-1; TRBD1 matches at 11 bases. Germline assignment: CDR1 WNHNN and CDR2 SYGVQD (reference sequence). V trimming: 4 bases; J trimming: 11 bases; junction bases outside the gene matches: 12. CDR3 length equals 15 residues. Here the CDR3 reads CASSGYLGQGVNAFF. CDR3 nucleotides: TGCGCCAGCAGTGGATATTTGGGACAGGGGGTGAATGCTTTCTTT.

A single count supports this clone. V usage is TRBV7-9 and J usage is TRBJ1-2; D unclear. V lost 3 bases, J lost 4 bases, and 9 bases lay in between. The CDR3 loop spans 13 amino acids. From germline, CDR1 is SEHNR and CDR2 FQNEAQ (reference sequence). The CDR3 DNA follows: TGTGCCAGCAGCTTTAGCGGTGGCTATGGCTACACCTTC. Residues: CASSFSGGYGYTF.

This chain links TRBV5-1 with TRBJ2-7, with a weak D call TRBD2 (5 bases). CDR1 SGHRS and CDR2 YFSETQ come from the germline V gene. Between the trimmed V and J ends, which lost 6 bases and 4 bases, there was a span of 14 bases. The CDR3 length is 13 residues. The CDR3 here is CASTWSRGYEQYF. The CDR3 DNA reads TGCGCCAGCACTTGGTCCCGAGGGTACGAGCAGTACTTC.

This chain links TRBV6-6 with TRBJ2-3, with D possibly matching TRBD2 (7 bases). This CDR3 comprises 16 residues. Germline CDR1 is MNHNY and CDR2 is SVGAGI (reference sequence). Trimming stripped 0 bases from V and 2 bases from J, with 12 bases between. CDR3 DNA: TGTGCCAGCAGTTACTCGGCGGGGGCCCTCACAGATACGCAGTATTTT. It specifies CASSYSAGALTDTQYF.